The rows below give T cell receptor beta chains drawn from one sample of a study of radiation and T cells in renal cell carcinoma. Only in-frame clones appear in the TCRdb table, and some are missing; sequencing was by immunoSEQ multiplex PCR. The sample lists 150,000 to 180,000 clones; around 90% were seen once. The sequencing used blood, collected from a patient whose treatment included radiotherapy and nephrectomy. Source of these receptors: a woman aged 45-60 years with renal cell carcinoma. Each CDR3 is given with its conserved first and last residue. The D gene is left open where the match is weak. Size values are once, few and many counts, or a class for expanded clones, and some rows have none.

D gene,clone size,J gene,V gene,CDR3 protein,CDR3 DNA
TRBD2,-,TRBJ2-1,TRBV10-3,CAISDLAGGHNEQFF,TGTGCCATCAGTGATTTAGCGGGGGGCCACAATGAGCAGTTCTTC
-,-,TRBJ2-3,TRBV18,CASSPSGYTDTQYF,TGTGCCAGCTCACCCAGCGGATACACAGATACGCAGTATTTT
-,few,TRBJ1-1,TRBV29-1,CSVARTDEAFF,TGCAGCGTCGCCCGGACGGACGAAGCTTTCTTT
-,-,TRBJ1-1,TRBV6-6,CASKQGGYNTEAFF,TGTGCCAGCAAACAAGGGGGATATAACACTGAAGCTTTCTTT
-,-,TRBJ2-6,TRBV2,CASSGSSGANVLTF,TGTGCCAGCAGTGGCAGCTCTGGGGCCAACGTCCTGACTTTC
-,-,TRBJ1-3,TRBV6-5,CASSYSTLSGNTIYF,TGTGCCAGCAGTTACTCGACCCTTTCTGGAAACACCATATATTTT
TRBD1,-,TRBJ2-1,TRBV6-5,CASSYGTGMGNEQFF,TGTGCCAGCAGTTACGGGACAGGGATGGGCAATGAGCAGTTCTTC
-,-,TRBJ1-1,TRBV5-6,CASSFQPGADTEAFF,TGTGCCAGCAGCTTCCAACCAGGGGCGGACACTGAAGCTTTCTTT
-,-,TRBJ2-7,TRBV25-1,CASSAGPYEQYF,TGTGCCAGCAGTGCCGGGCCCTACGAGCAGTACTTC
-,-,TRBJ2-1,TRBV14,CASSQLSGGVYNEQFF,TGTGCCAGCAGCCAATTGTCCGGCGGGGTTTACAATGAGCAGTTCTTC
-,-,TRBJ1-2,TRBV9,CASSRGGLGVYGYTF,TGTGCCAGCAGCCGCGGGGGCTTGGGGGTCTATGGCTACACCTTC
TRBD1,-,TRBJ2-7,TRBV29-1,CSAGDRPTYEQYF,TGCAGCGCAGGGGACAGGCCGACCTACGAGCAGTACTTC
-,-,TRBJ1-4,TRBV16,CASSQVAGEKLFF,TGTGCCAGCAGCCAGGTTGCCGGTGAAAAACTGTTTTTT
TRBD2,-,TRBJ2-1,TRBV7-8,CASSLVAGASYNEQFF,TGTGCCAGCAGCTTAGTAGCGGGGGCGTCATACAATGAGCAGTTCTTC
-,-,TRBJ2-1,TRBV6-6,CASSNGPYNEQFF,TGTGCCAGCAGTAACGGACCGTACAATGAGCAGTTCTTC
TRBD2,-,TRBJ2-5,TRBV11-2,CASSIRDYQQETQYF,TGTGCCAGCAGCATCCGGGACTACCAACAAGAGACCCAGTACTTC
TRBD1,few,TRBJ2-5,TRBV5-1,CASRGTGPYQETQYF,TGCGCCAGCCGGGGGACAGGACCTTACCAAGAGACCCAGTACTTC
-,-,TRBJ2-7,TRBV9,CASSVEGEVYEQYF,TGTGCCAGCAGCGTAGAGGGGGAAGTCTACGAGCAGTACTTC
-,-,TRBJ2-2,TRBV6-1,CASSEAGDTGELFF,TGTGCCAGCAGTGAGGCAGGGGACACCGGGGAGCTGTTTTTT
-,-,TRBJ2-6,TRBV15,CATSRPTINSGANVLTF,TGTGCCACCAGCAGACCGACCATAAACTCTGGGGCCAACGTCCTGACTTTC
-,-,TRBJ2-2,TRBV2,CASTPILGGAGELFF,TGTGCCAGCACTCCGATACTAGGTGGGGCCGGGGAGCTGTTTTTT
-,-,TRBJ1-4,TRBV7-8,CASSLFRTNEKLFF,TGTGCCAGCAGCTTATTTCGAACTAATGAAAAACTGTTTTTT
TRBD1,-,TRBJ2-5,TRBV2,CASNRQGGHQETQYF,TGTGCCAGCAACCGACAGGGGGGCCACCAAGAGACCCAGTACTTC
-,once,TRBJ1-1,TRBV12-5,CASGLGGGWAEAFF,TGTGCTAGTGGTTTGGGAGGGGGATGGGCTGAAGCTTTCTTT
-,-,TRBJ2-1,TRBV21-1,CASSKAPGRNEQFF,TGTGCCAGCAGCAAAGCGCCGGGGAGGAATGAGCAGTTCTTC
-,-,TRBJ2-1,TRBV13,CASSLGILYNEQFF,TGTGCCAGCAGCTTAGGAATCCTCTACAATGAGCAGTTCTTC
TRBD1,-,TRBJ2-1,TRBV9,CASSVEKGADEQFF,TGTGCCAGCAGCGTAGAGAAGGGGGCGGATGAGCAGTTCTTC
-,-,TRBJ2-1,TRBV2,CASSGGRGYNEQFF,TGTGCCAGCAGTGGTGGCAGGGGATACAATGAGCAGTTCTTC
-,-,TRBJ2-1,TRBV7-9,CASSQSSVAARQYNEQFF,TGTGCCAGCAGCCAATCTAGCGTTGCAGCCCGACAGTACAATGAGCAGTTCTTC
-,-,TRBJ1-3,TRBV9,CASSVEGGLAGNTIYF,TGTGCCAGCAGCGTAGAAGGGGGGCTGGCTGGAAACACCATATATTTT
-,-,TRBJ2-7,TRBV2,CASKAPGGPSYEQYF,TGTGCCAGCAAAGCCCCGGGGGGCCCCTCCTACGAGCAGTACTTC
-,-,TRBJ1-1,TRBV5-6,CASSEKGSNTEAFF,TGTGCCAGCAGCGAGAAGGGTTCGAACACTGAAGCTTTCTTT
TRBD1,-,TRBJ2-1,TRBV14,CASSQWGQGARNEQFF,TGTGCCAGCAGCCAATGGGGACAGGGGGCTCGAAATGAGCAGTTCTTC
TRBD2,-,TRBJ2-6,TRBV9,CASSVGPGLPSILTF,TGTGCCAGCAGCGTAGGCCCGGGACTACCCTCCATCTTGACTTTC
TRBD2,-,TRBJ2-3,TRBV2,CASSLLATSTDTQYF,TGTGCCAGCAGTTTACTAGCGACAAGCACAGATACGCAGTATTTT
-,-,TRBJ1-6,TRBV9,CASSVEGGRDSPLHF,TGTGCCAGCAGCGTAGAGGGGGGTAGGGATTCACCCCTCCACTTT
-,-,TRBJ2-1,TRBV6-4,CASSELPSSYNEQFF,TGTGCCAGCAGTGAGTTACCTAGCTCCTACAATGAGCAGTTCTTC
TRBD1,few,TRBJ1-2,TRBV4-1,CASNPGTAYGYTF,TGCGCCAGCAACCCAGGGACAGCCTATGGCTACACCTTC